These T cell receptor beta chains were read from a single sample in a study of shared clonotypes between healthy human individuals. Generated by immunoSEQ multiplex PCR, the TCRdb table keeps only in-frame clones and is missing some. The data show over a million clones, roughly 96% seen once. Sequencing used naive CD4+ T cells sorted from blood. The receptors derive from a man aged 25 to 40 in good health. Each CDR3 is given with its conserved first and last residue. D genes are given only for firm matches. Clone size appears in some rows only: once, few, many, or a class for an expanded clone.

CDR3 | DNA | J | size | V | D
CASSLIDEQYF | TGTGCCAGCAGCTTAATCGACGAGCAGTACTTC | TRBJ2-7 | once | TRBV7-6 | NA
CASSRTSGSYEQYF | TGTGCCAGCAGCCGGACTAGCGGGAGTTACGAGCAGTACTTC | TRBJ2-7 | NA | TRBV9 | TRBD2
CASTSGTVTYEQYF | TGTGCCAGCACCTCCGGGACGGTGACCTACGAGCAGTACTTC | TRBJ2-7 | NA | TRBV28 | NA
CASSSRSGGQNGQFF | TGCGCCAGCAGCTCCCGAAGCGGGGGCCAGAATGGGCAGTTCTTC | TRBJ2-1 | NA | TRBV5-1 | TRBD2
CATSPRGQRGSRGSYNEQFF | TGTGCCACCAGCCCTAGAGGCCAGCGGGGCTCCCGGGGGTCCTACAATGAGCAGTTCTTC | TRBJ2-1 | NA | TRBV15 | TRBD2
CASSLDRQYEQYF | TGCGCCAGCAGCTTGGATCGACAGTACGAGCAGTACTTC | TRBJ2-7 | once | TRBV5-1 | NA
CASSIQSPFTDTQYF | TGTGCCAGCAGCATACAGAGCCCATTCACAGATACGCAGTATTTT | TRBJ2-3 | NA | TRBV7-2 | NA
CASSPGMGEQYF | TGTGCCAGCTCACCGGGGATGGGAGAGCAGTACTTC | TRBJ2-7 | NA | TRBV18 | NA
CASSLDRVGGEKLFF | TGTGCCAGCAGCTTGGATCGGGTGGGAGGCGAAAAACTGTTTTTT | TRBJ1-4 | few | TRBV5-6 | NA
CASRPRGTGELFF | TGTGCCAGTAGACCCCGGGGCACCGGGGAGCTGTTTTTT | TRBJ2-2 | NA | TRBV19 | NA
CASSDDRGSAYEQYF | TGTGCCAGCAGCGACGACAGGGGCTCCGCTTACGAGCAGTACTTC | TRBJ2-7 | NA | TRBV7-9 | TRBD1
CASSSSPQKIYEQYF | TGCGCCAGCAGCTCGTCTCCTCAGAAGATTTACGAGCAGTACTTC | TRBJ2-7 | NA | TRBV5-1 | NA
CASSPPIRVVWSGANVLTF | TGTGCCAGCTCACCCCCAATCAGGGTAGTTTGGTCTGGGGCCAACGTCCTGACTTTC | TRBJ2-6 | once | TRBV18 | NA
CASSIGRSLNEKLFF | TGTGCCAGCAGCATCGGACGTAGTCTTAATGAAAAACTGTTTTTT | TRBJ1-4 | NA | TRBV7-7 | NA
CASSGTTALETQYF | TGTGCCAGCAGTGGGACTACGGCCTTGGAGACCCAGTACTTC | TRBJ2-5 | NA | TRBV2 | NA
CASSHDRSNYGYTF | TGCGCCAGCAGCCATGACAGGTCTAACTATGGCTACACCTTC | TRBJ1-2 | NA | TRBV4-1 | NA
CATSRDPGLAGGPRFDEQFF | TGTGCCACCAGCAGAGACCCGGGACTAGCGGGAGGGCCGCGTTTTGATGAGCAGTTCTTC | TRBJ2-1 | once | TRBV15 | TRBD2
CASSGITDTQYF | TGTGCCAGCAGCGGGATCACAGATACGCAGTATTTT | TRBJ2-3 | NA | TRBV7-9 | NA
CASSLRLAGGTDTQYF | TGTGCCAGCAGCTTACGACTAGCGGGAGGCACAGATACGCAGTATTTT | TRBJ2-3 | NA | TRBV7-2 | TRBD2
CASSNRAAGMEQYF | TGTGCCAGCAGCAACCGGGCGGCTGGCATGGAGCAGTACTTC | TRBJ2-7 | NA | TRBV5-4 | NA
CASSPPRGIREKLFF | TGTGCCAGCAGTCCACCTCGGGGGATTCGGGAAAAACTGTTTTTT | TRBJ1-4 | NA | TRBV28 | NA
CASSLEGGQGNEQYF | TGCGCCAGCAGCTTGGAGGGTGGACAGGGGAACGAGCAGTACTTC | TRBJ2-7 | NA | TRBV5-1 | TRBD1
CASRAGVGAYNEQFF | TGTGCCAGCAGAGCCGGGGTGGGGGCCTACAATGAGCAGTTCTTC | TRBJ2-1 | once | TRBV6-5 | NA
CASSQGTGEYEQYF | TGTGCCAGTTCCCAGGGGACAGGGGAATACGAGCAGTACTTC | TRBJ2-7 | NA | TRBV6-1 | TRBD1
CASSLEEGLTEAFF | TGTGCCAGCAGCTTGGAGGAGGGGTTAACTGAAGCTTTCTTT | TRBJ1-1 | NA | TRBV5-4 | NA
CASSLEKGQGNEKLFF | TGTGCCAGCAGCTTAGAAAAAGGACAGGGAAATGAAAAACTGTTTTTT | TRBJ1-4 | NA | TRBV7-8 | TRBD1
CASSLDRGRPGETQYF | TGTGCCAGCAGCCTGGACAGGGGGCGCCCCGGAGAGACCCAGTACTTC | TRBJ2-5 | once | TRBV5-8 | TRBD1
CASNGGRAPSETQYF | TGCGCCAGCAATGGCGGGAGGGCCCCATCCGAGACCCAGTACTTC | TRBJ2-5 | NA | TRBV10-2 | TRBD2
CASRSSGVSYNEQFF | TGTGCCAGCAGATCCAGCGGGGTCTCCTACAATGAGCAGTTCTTC | TRBJ2-1 | NA | TRBV6-5 | TRBD2
CASSPDTVNYGYTF | TGTGCCAGCTCACCGGACACAGTAAACTATGGCTACACCTTC | TRBJ1-2 | NA | TRBV18 | NA
CASSLKGMNTEAFF | TGTGCCAGCAGCTTAAAAGGGATGAACACTGAAGCTTTCTTT | TRBJ1-1 | NA | TRBV7-3 | NA
CASSPFSGSRTDTQYF | TGTGCCAGCTCACCATTTAGCGGATCACGCACAGATACGCAGTATTTT | TRBJ2-3 | once | TRBV18 | NA
CASSLGQSGVETQYF | TGTGCCAGCAGCCTGGGACAGTCGGGAGTGGAGACCCAGTACTTC | TRBJ2-5 | NA | TRBV5-4 | NA
CASSSNRGGNEKLFF | TGCGCCAGCAGCTCAAACAGGGGAGGTAATGAAAAACTGTTTTTT | TRBJ1-4 | NA | TRBV5-1 | TRBD1
CASSAQGAVGETQYF | TGCGCCAGCAGTGCACAGGGTGCCGTAGGAGAGACCCAGTACTTC | TRBJ2-5 | NA | TRBV10-1 | NA
CASRRRASTDTQYF | TGTGCCAGCAGGAGACGAGCTAGCACAGATACGCAGTATTTT | TRBJ2-3 | NA | TRBV27 | NA
CASSTLLADSSYEQYF | TGTGCCAGCAGTACCCTCCTAGCGGATAGCTCCTACGAGCAGTACTTC | TRBJ2-7 | once | TRBV28 | TRBD2
CASSIIRDYGYTF | TGTGCCAGTAGTATCATCAGGGACTATGGCTACACCTTC | TRBJ1-2 | NA | TRBV19 | NA
CASSITTGGTGELFF | TGTGCCAGTAGTATAACGACCGGGGGAACCGGGGAGCTGTTTTTT | TRBJ2-2 | NA | TRBV19 | NA
CASSRASGRTRNEQFF | TGTGCCAGCTCACGGGCTAGCGGGAGGACTAGGAATGAGCAGTTCTTC | TRBJ2-1 | NA | TRBV18 | TRBD2
CASSLAGFGYTF | TGTGCCAGCAGCTTAGCAGGTTTTGGCTACACCTTT | TRBJ1-2 | NA | TRBV7-3 | NA
CASSLSLGAGANVLTF | TGTGCCAGCAGCTTAAGTCTAGGTGCTGGGGCCAACGTCCTGACTTTC | TRBJ2-6 | NA | TRBV7-9 | NA
CASSSLVNSSYEQYF | TGTGCCAGCAGTTCCCTAGTTAATTCCTCCTACGAGCAGTACTTC | TRBJ2-7 | NA | TRBV2 | NA
CASSDRDRVSYEQYF | TGTGCCAGCAGTGACCGGGACAGAGTTTCCTACGAGCAGTACTTC | TRBJ2-7 | NA | TRBV6-1 | TRBD1
CASSPGGQLTSGRLCEQYF | TGCGCCAGCAGCCCCGGGGGACAGCTGACTAGCGGGAGGCTCTGCGAGCAGTACTTC | TRBJ2-7 | NA | TRBV5-1 | TRBD2
CASSDSNTEAFF | TGTGCCAGCAGCGACTCTAACACTGAAGCTTTCTTT | TRBJ1-1 | NA | TRBV2 | NA
CASSRRALFIDEDTQYF | TGTGCCAGCAGCCGGAGGGCCCTTTTTATAGATGAAGATACGCAGTATTTT | TRBJ2-3 | NA | TRBV7-8 | NA
CASSPKSGGNTEAFF | TGTGCCAGCAGCCCCAAGTCGGGGGGGAACACTGAAGCTTTCTTT | TRBJ1-1 | NA | TRBV7-9 | NA
CASSPNRGPSYEQYF | TGTGCCAGCAGCCCTAACAGGGGGCCCTCCTACGAGCAGTACTTC | TRBJ2-7 | NA | TRBV9 | TRBD1
CASSVGTDLNTEAFF | TGTGCCAGCAGCGTAGGGACAGATCTGAACACTGAAGCTTTCTTT | TRBJ1-1 | once | TRBV9 | NA
CASTPRTASNYGYTF | TGTGCCAGTACCCCCCGGACGGCATCTAACTATGGCTACACCTTC | TRBJ1-2 | NA | TRBV19 | NA
CASSPSGRRADTQYF | TGTGCCAGCTCACCTAGCGGGAGGCGGGCAGATACGCAGTATTTT | TRBJ2-3 | NA | TRBV18 | TRBD2